What follows are 14 T cell receptor beta chains derived from one specimen sequenced in a study of technical replicates of blood from a few donors. TCRdb keeps only in-frame clones here, not all; method: immunoSEQ multiplex PCR. The sample has some 70,000 clones, roughly 90% seen once. The sequenced material came from PBMCs. These receptors came from a human donor in good health. Some clones in this sample may be carry-over from other donors' samples.

The chain links TRBV4-1 to TRBJ1-2; the match to TRBD1 covers 7 bases. CDR1 is MGHRA and CDR2 is YSYEKL in the germline V gene. V was pared by 4 bases and J by 4 bases, with 9 bases of the junction left unmatched. The CDR3 spans 15 residues. The chain's CDR3 is CASSPWDSGIYGYTF. CDR3 coding DNA: TGCGCCAGCAGCCCTTGGGACAGTGGGATCTATGGCTACACCTTC.

The chain joins TRBV30 to TRBJ1-1; D gene uncertain. Deletions cut 0 bases from V and 0 bases from J, with 5 bases between. There are 13 residues in the CDR3. Germline lookup yields CDR1 GTSNPN and CDR2 SVGIG (reference sequence). Written as DNA, the CDR3 is TGTGCCTGGAGTGTACTCGTGAACACTGAAGCTTTCTTT. It yields the protein CAWSVLVNTEAFF.

V and J are TRBV7-9 and TRBJ2-7; 9 bases are a match to TRBD1. Germline trimming cut 5 bases from V and 5 bases from J; bases unmatched to any gene: 16. CDR1 is SEHNR, CDR2 FQNEAQ, per germline (reference sequence). The CDR3 has 17 residues. The CDR3 reads CASSKSRPGQGFDEQYF. In nucleotides, the CDR3 is TGTGCCAGCAGCAAATCGAGGCCGGGACAGGGATTCGACGAGCAGTACTTC.

The chain links TRBV6-4 to TRBJ2-2; the match to TRBD2 covers 9 bases. V dropped 6 bases and J dropped 4; count of bases not matched to a gene: 6. This CDR3 has 15 amino acids. Per the germline V gene, CDR1 is MRHNA and CDR2 is SNTAGT. Here the CDR3 reads CASSLTSGSTGELFF. DNA of the CDR3: TGTGCCAGCAGCCTTACTAGCGGGTCCACCGGGGAGCTGTTTTTT.

This chain connects TRBV7-9 to TRBJ1-3, with a possible D match to TRBD1 (5 bases). The germline CDR1 and CDR2 sequences are SEHNR and FQNEAQ (reference sequence). This CDR3 has 15 residues. V lost 7 bases to trimming and J lost 3 bases, with 16 bases between them. CDR3 bases: TGTGCCAGCACCCCGAGGCAGGGTGGTGGAAACACCATATATTTT. Its translation: CASTPRQGGGNTIYF.

The V call is TRBV4-3, the J call TRBJ1-4; weak D call: TRBD1 (6 bases). This CDR3 region has 14 residues. CDR1 and CDR2 from the germline V gene are LGHNA and YSLEER. V shed 1 base and J shed 6 bases, with 9 bases lying between them. The CDR3 region has the DNA TGCGCCAGCAGCCAAGGGGGGCGCGATGAAAAACTGTTTTTT. Its protein is CASSQGGRDEKLFF.

The CDR3 bases are TGTGCCAGCAGCCCAGGGTTCACTGAAGCTTTCTTT. Translating it yields CASSPGFTEAFF. The chain couples TRBV6-5 to TRBJ1-1, with D perhaps TRBD1 (5 bases). This CDR3 has 12 amino acids. Germline CDR1 and CDR2: MNHEY and SVGAGI. V dropped 6 bases and J dropped 4 bases, with 9 bases sitting between them.

V and J are TRBV6-5 and TRBJ1-4; maybe TRBD1 (6 bases). CDR3 size: 15 residues. The V gene's germline CDR1 is MNHEY and CDR2 SVGAGI. V gave up 4 bases and J gave up 8 bases, with 17 bases separating them. The CDR3 region is CASSSLKGDGEKLFF. In DNA, the CDR3 is TGTGCCAGCAGTTCCCTCAAGGGGGATGGCGAAAAACTGTTTTTT.

The chain recombines TRBV12-5 with TRBJ1-2; tentative D call: TRBD1 (6 bases). CDR3 size: 15 residues. Germline loops: CDR1 LGHNT, CDR2 FRNRAP. With 0 bases removed from V and 4 bases from J, the gap between germline ends came to 12 bases. For the CDR3, the DNA is TGTGCTAGTGGTTTGGTAGCAGGGGCCGGCTATGGCTACACCTTC. It yields the protein CASGLVAGAGYGYTF.

The chain uses TRBV2 and TRBJ2-1; TRBD2 matches 8 bases. The trim removed 7 bases at V and 12 bases at J, leaving 20 bases unmatched. There are 16 residues in the CDR3. Germline V gene lookup returns CDR1 SNHLY and CDR2 FYNNEI. In nucleotides, the CDR3 is TGTGCCAGCATTCGAGAAACGGGGACTAGTCGGTCCCGGCAGTTCTTC. It yields the protein CASIRETGTSRSRQFF.

The rearrangement links TRBV6-6 to TRBJ2-3; D is uncertain. CDR1 is MNHNY, CDR2 SVGAGI, per germline (reference sequence). This CDR3 has 16 residues. With 2 bases removed from V and 0 bases from J, the gap between germline ends came to 12 bases. In DNA form, the CDR3 reads TGTGCCAGCAGTTACCGGAGTAGCTCTAGCACAGATACGCAGTATTTT. Amino acid sequence: CASSYRSSSSTDTQYF.

The rearrangement joins TRBV28 to TRBJ2-3, with a weak D call TRBD1 (6 bases). The CDR3 is 15 residues long. The germline V gene encodes CDR1 MDHEN and CDR2 SYDVKM. The germline V and J ends were trimmed by 3 bases and 0 bases, with 10 bases remaining between them. The CDR3 bases are TGTGCCAGCAGTTTTAACAGGGATAGCACAGATACGCAGTATTTT. Translation gives CASSFNRDSTDTQYF.

CDR3 region: CASSQREDYGYTF. The CDR3, as DNA: TGCGCCAGCAGCCAAAGGGAGGACTATGGCTACACCTTC. V usage is TRBV4-3 and J usage is TRBJ1-2; D is ambiguous. The CDR3 runs to 13 residues. With 2 bases removed from V and 3 bases from J, the gap between germline ends came to 7 bases. Germline V gives CDR1 LGHNA, CDR2 YSLEER.

This chain uses TRBV4-3 with TRBJ2-2; a weak D match, TRBD2 (5 bases). Germline CDR1 is LGHNA and CDR2 is YSLEER. The germline V and J ends were trimmed by 4 bases and 0 bases, with 15 bases remaining between them. CDR3 size: 17 residues. As DNA, the CDR3 is TGCGCCAGCAGCCGCGGGCACATTGGGGCGAACACCGGGGAGCTGTTTTTT. Amino acid sequence: CASSRGHIGANTGELFF.